Listed below are T cell receptor beta chains from one sample, sequenced in a study of CXCR3-negative and CXCR3-positive naive CD8 T cells. After re-calling the 5' RACE reads, TCRdb lists one entry per CDR3 protein, DNA absent. In total, the table holds 65,000 to 95,000 distinct CDR3 sequences. The sequencing sample was made of naive CXCR3- CD8+ T cells from blood. All receptors derive from a human donor in good health. Some clones in this sample may be carry-over from other donors' samples. Each CDR3 is given with its conserved first and last residue. Each record gives: V gene, clone size, J gene, CDR3 protein. Part of the rows lack a size; the others show once, few, many or a class for expanded clones.

TRBV7-3	-	TRBJ2-1	CASSLTETYYNEQFF
TRBV7-3	-	TRBJ2-7	CASSEGPVYEQYF
TRBV20-1	-	TRBJ2-7	CSARTSEFEQYF
TRBV9	-	TRBJ2-1	CASSVGSEPGNEQFF
TRBV7-2	-	TRBJ1-4	CASSLALRAGTGFEKLFF
TRBV29-1	-	TRBJ1-2	CSVGDSSNYGYTF
TRBV29-1	-	TRBJ1-1	CSVRRTTRDTEAFF
TRBV5-1	-	TRBJ2-1	CASSSTDDEQFF
TRBV5-1	-	TRBJ2-1	CASSSTEYNEQFF
TRBV29-1	-	TRBJ2-7	CSVEGTSGSYEQYF
TRBV12-3/TRBV12-4	-	TRBJ2-1	CASSTSSYNEQFF
TRBV12-3/TRBV12-4	-	TRBJ2-7	CASSSSGQGWYEQYF
TRBV7-3	-	TRBJ2-1	CASSLSGDHNEQFF
TRBV9	-	TRBJ2-2	CASSVDTAERGELFF
TRBV4-3	-	TRBJ1-5	CASSQSTGDNQPQHF
TRBV20-1	-	TRBJ2-4	CSARDLDKNIQYF
TRBV4-2	-	TRBJ1-2	CASSRPGPEFQAYGYTF
TRBV3-1	-	TRBJ2-5	CASSQGWDRTTEETQYF
TRBV9	-	TRBJ2-7	CASSAGGWAGDEQYF
TRBV28	-	TRBJ2-7	CASSPGTSGGSSYEQYF
TRBV11-3	-	TRBJ2-2	CASSLYPGQGNTGELFF
TRBV29-1	-	TRBJ2-7	CSAVGSGTSSYEQYF
TRBV29-1	-	TRBJ2-5	CSVEERGQETQYF
TRBV20-1	-	TRBJ2-1	CSAGDTGGVSYNEQFF
TRBV4-2	-	TRBJ1-1	CASSPRTGEYTEAFF
TRBV7-6	-	TRBJ2-7	CASSFGTETYEQYF
TRBV19	-	TRBJ2-7	CASSEFSTGGFYEQYF
TRBV12-3/TRBV12-4	-	TRBJ2-3	CASSPTPFAGTQYF
TRBV12-3/TRBV12-4	-	TRBJ2-4	CASTPDQGGIQYF
TRBV5-6	-	TRBJ2-7	CASSPGPFLYEQYF
TRBV28	-	TRBJ1-1	CASSFLGENTEAFF
TRBV6-1	medium-sized	TRBJ1-5	CASSGAGGNQPQHF
TRBV12-3/TRBV12-4	-	TRBJ2-7	CASSLRDLQYF
TRBV28	-	TRBJ2-2	CASSSDREVTGELFF
TRBV2	-	TRBJ2-5	CASSDIEGARETQYF
TRBV2	-	TRBJ2-6	CASNQDPVSSGANVLTF
TRBV7-9	-	TRBJ2-7	CASSPGTNSYEQYF
TRBV7-3	-	TRBJ2-1	CASSLNAGPSYNEQFF
TRBV29-1	-	TRBJ2-2	CSVLRTGELFF
TRBV4-2	-	TRBJ1-1	CASSQGHEAFF